The next 8 T cell receptor beta chains were all read from a single sample in a study of T-cell memory formation after mild COVID-19. TCRdb ran MiXCR on the 5' RACE reads and lists one entry per CDR3 protein. The sample lists about 260,000 distinct CDR3 sequences; 15% to 20% were seen once. The sequenced material came from PBMCs or a T cell subset sorted from them (not recorded which). All receptors come from a man aged 18-30 years who had mild COVID-19 (a few samples of this study predate the infection). Cell type and time point are not known.

This clonotype was counted only a few times. Here the CDR3 reads CASSRTLGELFF. In nucleotides, the CDR3 is TGTGCCAGCAGTCGGACTCTCGGGGAGCTGTTTTTT. The V gene is TRBV27, the J gene TRBJ2-2; tentatively, D is TRBD2 (5 bases). The CDR3 has 12 amino acids. CDR1 is MNHEY and CDR2 is SMNVEV in the germline V gene (reference sequence). The germline V and J ends were trimmed by 5 bases and 7 bases, with 8 bases remaining between them.

This clonotype was counted only a few times. The chain carries TRBV5-1 and TRBJ2-6, with D tentatively TRBD1 or TRBD2 (5 bases each). The V gene lost 4 bases and the J gene lost 8 bases, with 19 bases spanning the gap. Germline lookup yields CDR1 SGHRS and CDR2 YFSETQ. The CDR3 consists of 16 residues. The CDR3 reads CASSEPGTAGTNVLTF. CDR3 DNA sequence: TGCGCCAGCAGCGAACCCGGGACCGCGGGTACCAACGTCCTGACTTTC. Full variable domain (outside the CDR3, taken from reference TRBV5-1 and TRBJ2-6): KAGVTQTPRYLIKTRGQQVTLSCSPISGHRSVSWYQQTPGQGLQFLFEYFSETQRNKGNFPGRFSGRQFSNSRSEMNVSTLELGDSALYLCASSEPGTAGTNVLTFGAGSRLTVL.

The chain uses TRBV2 and TRBJ2-2; 9 nucleotides match TRBD2. Germline CDR1 reads SNHLY; CDR2 reads FYNNEI. CDR3 size: 16 residues. J was trimmed by 2 bases and V by 1 base; bases with no gene match: 2. The CDR3 sequence: CASSEGGLANTGELFF. DNA for the CDR3: TGTGCCAGCAGTGAAGGGGGACTAGCCAACACCGGGGAGCTGTTTTTT.

The chain recombines TRBV5-6 with TRBJ1-4; TRBD1 is a possible D gene (5 bases). CDR1 is SGHDT, CDR2 YYEEEE, per germline. CDR3 length: 15 residues. The V gene lost 7 bases and the J gene lost 3 bases, with 16 bases spanning the gap. The CDR3 loop reads CASGGQGLSNEKLFF. The CDR3 region has the DNA TGTGCCAGCGGCGGGCAGGGTTTATCTAATGAAAAACTGTTTTTT.

This clonotype was detected only a few times. This rearrangement joins TRBV29-1 to TRBJ1-3; D is uncertain. This CDR3 spans 12 amino acids. V lost 3 bases, J lost 0 bases, and 3 bases lay in between. Looked up from germline, CDR1 is SQVTM and CDR2 is ANQGSEA. The CDR3 loop reads CSVELSGNTIYF. The CDR3, as DNA: TGCAGCGTTGAGCTCTCTGGAAACACCATATATTTT.

This clonotype was counted only a few times. This chain connects TRBV4-2 to TRBJ2-3; 7 bases fit TRBD1. Germline CDR1 LGHNA, CDR2 YNFKEQ. The CDR3 is made up of 16 amino acids. J was trimmed by 5 bases and V by 2 bases; bases with no gene match: 10. CDR3 residues: CASSQRQGGVVDTQYF. The CDR3 DNA follows: TGTGCCAGCAGCCAAAGGCAAGGGGGCGTAGTAGATACGCAGTATTTT.

This clonotype was recorded many times. The genes are TRBV20-1 and TRBJ1-1; D remains ambiguous. The germline V and J ends were trimmed by 0 bases and 0 bases, with 11 bases remaining between them. The CDR3 runs 15 residues. Germline V CDR1 and CDR2: DFQATT, SNEGSKA (reference sequence). The CDR3 loop is CSAREVGRMNTEAFF. Written as DNA, the CDR3 is TGCAGTGCTAGAGAGGTAGGGAGAATGAACACTGAAGCTTTCTTT.

The chain combines TRBV5-4 with TRBJ2-5; either TRBD1 or TRBD2 may supply D (6 bases each). CDR3 length equals 11 residues. The V and J ends lost 10 bases and 4 bases respectively, with 11 bases between them. Germline V gives CDR1 SGHNT, CDR2 YYREEE (reference sequence). CDR3 loop: CAGGGRETQYF. As DNA, the CDR3 is TGTGCCGGAGGGGGTCGAGAGACCCAGTACTTC.